The clone carrying this TCR beta chain was detected only a few times. These data originate in a study of blood T cell repertoires in COVID-19. Study details: Both acute and convalescent COVID-19 samples were obtained from the United States, Italy and Spain. PBMCs, B-cell-depleted T cells, or T cells provided the cDNA or gDNA that made up the material.

Germline V gene sequence: CDR1 MNHEY, CDR2 SMNVEV (reference sequence). The CDR3 covers 14 residues. The ends were cut back, 3 bases at V and 5 bases at J, with 13 bases in the middle. In the original analysis: It was from reference gene primer amplification that nucleated cell counts were estimated. Profiled with immunoSEQ multiplex PCR; TCRdb holds only in-frame clones, not every one. The D gene and trimming were derived from the DNA, and the V and J assignments and clone size from that table. The sample holds roughly 140,000 clones, around 86% seen once. The TCR sequence derives from a woman older than 75 with acute or convalescent COVID-19. V is TRBV27 and J is TRBJ1-1; D is unclear. Sequenced sample: peripheral blood. This chain's CDR3 is CASSFSASGTEAFF. In DNA, the CDR3 is TGTGCCAGCAGTTTTTCTGCGTCGGGAACTGAAGCTTTCTTT.